A single sample is the source of the 6 T cell receptor beta chains below, sequenced in a study of blood T cells in healthy people across ages. It was with a sample-barcoded 5' primer and a J-beta primer mix that a second PCR of about 6 to 12 cycles was run. TCRdb analysed the 5' RACE reads with MiXCR anew, one entry per CDR3 protein. The table includes 700,000 to 800,000 distinct CDR3 sequences, roughly 43% detected once. The sample was blood. These receptors were taken from a woman aged 60-75 years in good health.

This chain uses TRBV4-3 with TRBJ2-1; D may be TRBD2 (6 bases). The CDR3 is 13 amino acids. The germline V and J ends were trimmed by 4 bases and 6 bases, with 10 bases remaining between them. Germline CDR1 is LGHNA and CDR2 is YSLEER. For the CDR3, the DNA is TGCGCCAGCAGCCTAGGGACTGCCAATGAGCAGTTCTTC. Protein product: CASSLGTANEQFF.

This clonotype was found a few times. The chain joins TRBV28 to TRBJ1-1; TRBD1 is a possible D gene (5 bases). Germline CDR1 and CDR2: MDHEN and SYDVKM. V was cut by 6 bases and J by 0 bases, with 20 bases left in between. The CDR3 is 17 amino acids. The CDR3 sequence: CASSRGPSRLVNTEAFF. Here the CDR3 DNA reads TGTGCCAGCAGCCGGGGACCCTCCCGCTTGGTGAACACTGAAGCTTTCTTT. Full variable domain (remainder filled in from reference TRBV28 and TRBJ1-1): DVKVTQSSRYLVKRTGEKVFLECVQDMDHENMFWYRQDPGLGLRLIYFSYDVKMKEKGDIPEGYSVSREKKERFSLILESASTNQTSMYLCASSRGPSRLVNTEAFFGQGTRLTVV.

As to this clonotype: At one end the junction does not follow the germline gene, possibly because of a read error. This chain uses TRBV28 with TRBJ2-2; 9 bases match TRBD2. In germline, CDR1 is MDHEN, CDR2 SYDVKM. This CDR3 has 14 residues. This CDR3 reads CGSKAGGITGELFF. DNA for the CDR3: TGTGGCAGCAAGGCGGGAGGGATCACCGGGGAGCTGTTTTTT.

This clonotype has only a few counts. This may arise from a read error, as a much more abundant clone is one base away. The chain recombines TRBV29-1 with TRBJ2-5; maybe TRBD2 (5 bases). This CDR3 is 12 amino acids long. The V end lost 7 bases, the J end lost 5 bases, and 14 bases lay between the germline ends. Germline V gene lookup returns CDR1 SQVTM and CDR2 ANQGSEA. CDR3 protein: CSAVGSIETQYF. The DNA for the CDR3 is TGCAGCGCCGTGGGGAGCATCGAGACCCAGTACTTC.

This clonotype has more than one count but fewer than ten. The V gene is TRBV20-1, the J gene TRBJ2-5; TRBD2 matches at 9 bases. The end of the DNA is better explained by TRBJ2-7, so the J call may be wrong. Germline CDR1 DFQATT, CDR2 SNEGSKA (reference sequence). This CDR3 spans 12 amino acids. The CDR3 nucleotides are TGCAGTGCTAGAACTAGCGGGTACGAGCAGTACTTC. It codes for CSARTSGYEQYF.

The chain combines TRBV24-1 with TRBJ2-7, with D perhaps TRBD1 (6 bases). CDR3 size: 11 residues. From germline, CDR1 is KGHDR and CDR2 SFDVKD. Trimming shortened V by 4 bases and J by 9 bases, and 9 bases separated the two germline ends. CDR3 coding DNA: TGTGCCACCAGTGACACAGGGCCGCAGTACTTC. Translating it yields CATSDTGPQYF.